These 28 T cell receptor beta chains originate from one sample sequenced in a study of blood T cells in healthy people across ages. Then a second PCR, running roughly 7 to 11 cycles, was carried out with a sample-barcoded 5' primer and a J-beta primer mix. TCRdb recomputed calls from the 5' RACE reads with MiXCR, one row per CDR3 protein. The sample carries roughly 800,000 distinct CDR3 sequences, about three fifths recorded once. The sequenced sample was blood. The receptors come from a man aged 25 to 45 in good health.

The rearrangement joins TRBV2 to TRBJ2-3; 7 nucleotides agree with TRBD2. This CDR3 is built from 15 residues. The J segment lost 0 bases and the V segment lost 7 bases, leaving 7 bases of the junction unmatched. Germline V gene data show CDR1 as SNHLY and CDR2 as FYNNEI. The CDR3 region has the DNA TGTGCCAGCATCTATCGAGCGGGGAGCACAGATACGCAGTATTTT. Protein sequence: CASIYRAGSTDTQYF.

The chain recombines TRBV5-4 with TRBJ1-2; 12 positions agree with TRBD1. Germline lookup yields CDR1 SGHNT and CDR2 YYREEE (reference sequence). With 4 bases clipped from V and 5 bases from J, the junction kept 6 bases outside the gene matches. The CDR3 sequence is 15 residues long. In DNA form, the CDR3 reads TGTGCCAGCAGCCAGGGACAGGGGGCAACATATGGCTACACCTTC. Amino acids: CASSQGQGATYGYTF.

The chain recombines TRBV20-1 with TRBJ2-4; a possible D gene is TRBD1 (5 bases). The CDR3 spans 15 residues. CDR1 is DFQATT, CDR2 SNEGSKA, per germline (reference sequence). The V and J ends lost 1 base and 13 bases respectively, with 23 bases between them. This chain's CDR3 is CSARAVGRTPEEQYF. In DNA form, the CDR3 reads TGCAGTGCTAGAGCCGTGGGAAGGACACCCGAAGAGCAGTACTTC.

The chain recombines TRBV6-1 with TRBJ2-3; TRBD2 might be the D (6 bases). The CDR3 consists of 16 residues. The germline gives CDR1 MNHNS, CDR2 SASEGT. V lost 0 bases, J lost 4 bases, and 14 bases lay in between. This chain's CDR3 is CASSEARSGRADTQYF. DNA for the CDR3: TGTGCCAGCAGTGAAGCGCGGAGCGGGCGGGCAGATACGCAGTATTTT.

The chain links TRBV20-1 to TRBJ1-4; D is ambiguous. CDR3 length: 14 residues. The V and J ends lost 3 bases and 0 bases respectively, with 8 bases between them. CDR1 is DFQATT, CDR2 SNEGSKA, per germline (reference sequence). CDR3 sequence reads: CSARYWATNEKLFF. As DNA, the CDR3 is TGCAGTGCTAGGTACTGGGCAACTAATGAAAAACTGTTTTTT.

The chain employs TRBV28 and TRBJ2-3; 8 positions agree with TRBD1. V trimming: 3 bases; J trimming: 0 bases; junction bases outside the gene matches: 8. The germline CDR1 and CDR2 sequences are MDHEN and SYDVKM. The CDR3 runs 17 residues. The CDR3: CASSFPDRAPSTDTQYF. The CDR3 DNA reads as TGTGCCAGCAGTTTCCCGGACAGGGCGCCTAGCACAGATACGCAGTATTTT.

The chain employs TRBV20-1 and TRBJ1-6, with D unclear. Germline assignment: CDR1 DFQATT and CDR2 SNEGSKA (reference sequence). The CDR3 runs 14 residues. V was clipped by 1 base and J by 7 bases, with 11 bases between them. The CDR3 DNA is TGCAGTGCTAGAGTTCTGGGGAGCAATTCACCCCTCCACTTT. The encoded protein is CSARVLGSNSPLHF.

J is TRBJ1-6 and V is TRBV3-1, with D unclear. Germline V gives CDR1 LGHDT, CDR2 YNNKEL (reference sequence). Trimming took 1 base from V and 6 from J, leaving 7 bases between them. This CDR3 spans 14 amino acids. The CDR3 bases are TGTGCCAGCAGCCAAGCTGTTCTTAATTCACCCCTCCACTTT. Translation gives CASSQAVLNSPLHF.

V usage is TRBV2 and J usage is TRBJ1-5; the match to TRBD1 covers 7 bases. Losses at the gene ends were 4 bases for V and 7 bases for J; bases not matched to a gene: 7. Germline V gives CDR1 SNHLY, CDR2 FYNNEI. The CDR3 extends over 14 amino acids. The CDR3: CASSAATGRQPQHF. In DNA form, the CDR3 reads TGTGCCAGCAGTGCGGCGACAGGGCGGCAGCCCCAGCATTTT.

The chain uses TRBV7-9 and TRBJ2-3, with 7 positions matching TRBD2. Unmatched junction bases numbered 11, after V lost 3 bases and J lost 8 bases. The V gene's germline CDR1 is SEHNR and CDR2 FQNEAQ (reference sequence). There are 15 residues in the CDR3. This chain's CDR3 is CASSFSGSGQGTQYF. DNA for the CDR3: TGTGCCAGCAGCTTTAGCGGGTCAGGCCAAGGTACGCAGTATTTT.

This chain uses TRBV27 with TRBJ2-3; D may correspond to TRBD1 or TRBD2 (6 bases each). The CDR3 is 14 residues long. The germline gives CDR1 MNHEY, CDR2 SMNVEV (reference sequence). The V and J ends lost 6 bases and 7 bases respectively, with 17 bases between them. The CDR3 sequence: CASRDGGSLYTQYF. Here the CDR3 DNA reads TGTGCCAGCAGGGACGGGGGCAGCCTATATACGCAGTATTTT.

This chain connects TRBV10-2 to TRBJ1-2, with D perhaps TRBD1 (5 bases). V was cut by 10 bases and J by 1 base, with 13 bases left in between. This CDR3 comprises 13 residues. Germline V gene lookup returns CDR1 WSHSY and CDR2 SAAADI. CDR3 loop: CATRPGVNYGYTF. In nucleotides, the CDR3 is TGCGCCACCAGGCCGGGGGTTAACTATGGCTACACCTTC.

The sample holds a few counts of this clonotype. This rearrangement joins TRBV29-1 to TRBJ2-3; D perhaps matches TRBD2 (6 bases). Germline-derived CDR1 and CDR2 are SQVTM and ANQGSEA. CDR3 length: 16 amino acids. V lost 5 bases and J 6 bases, leaving 24 bases between the germline ends. CDR3 region: CSVPDPERLVSDTQYF. CDR3 sequence (DNA): TGCAGCGTTCCGGATCCCGAAAGACTAGTTTCTGATACGCAGTATTTT.

This clonotype was found a few times. This chain connects TRBV4-1 to TRBJ2-7; TRBD1 aligns across 9 bases. V dropped 3 bases and J dropped 5; count of bases not matched to a gene: 8. Germline V lookup: CDR1 MGHRA, CDR2 YSYEKL. The CDR3 has 15 residues. The CDR3 bases are TGCGCCAGCAGCCAGCACGGACAGGGGACGGACGAGCAGTACTTC. This sequence encodes CASSQHGQGTDEQYF.

The rearrangement joins TRBV29-1 to TRBJ2-7; no firm D call. The CDR3 consists of 11 residues. The V gene's germline CDR1 is SQVTM and CDR2 ANQGSEA. V was shortened by 2 bases and J by 5 bases, with 7 bases between the two germline ends. Here the CDR3 reads CSVENVDEQYF. In DNA, the CDR3 is TGCAGCGTTGAAAACGTTGACGAGCAGTACTTC.

This chain uses TRBV27 with TRBJ2-6; possible D gene TRBD2, 5 bases. There are 15 residues in the CDR3. Germline loops: CDR1 MNHEY, CDR2 SMNVEV (reference sequence). The V end lost 2 bases, the J end lost 2 bases, and 7 bases lay between the germline ends. CDR3 residues: CASSLIGAGANVLTF. CDR3 DNA sequence: TGTGCCAGCAGTTTAATCGGGGCTGGGGCCAACGTCCTGACTTTC.

This chain joins TRBV6-2 or TRBV6-3 and TRBJ1-1; D call uncertain. The germline V gene has CDR1 MNHEY and CDR2 SVGEGT. The germline V and J ends were trimmed by 2 bases and 1 base, with 17 bases remaining between them. The CDR3 covers 17 residues. The CDR3 loop reads CASSYGQLQLRNTEAFF. Written as DNA, the CDR3 is TGTGCCAGCAGTTACGGCCAGCTCCAACTAAGGAACACTGAAGCTTTCTTT.

This clonotype was detected ten times or more. The V and J genes are TRBV4-3 and TRBJ2-6; a possible D gene is TRBD1 (6 bases). The CDR3 consists of 16 residues. Germline loops: CDR1 LGHNA, CDR2 YSLEER. V lost 1 base to trimming and J lost 2 bases, with 9 bases between them. The CDR3 sequence is CASSQATGTGANVLTF. The CDR3 nucleotides read TGCGCCAGCAGCCAAGCAACAGGGACTGGGGCCAACGTCCTGACTTTC.

The chain links TRBV28 to TRBJ2-7; 11 bases are a match to TRBD1. The CDR3 covers 14 residues. Looked up from germline, CDR1 is MDHEN and CDR2 is SYDVKM. V lost 6 bases, J lost 3 bases, and 4 bases stayed unmatched. The CDR3 loop is CASSGQGAYYEQYF. As DNA, the CDR3 is TGTGCCAGCAGCGGACAGGGGGCCTACTACGAGCAGTACTTC. Full variable domain (missing parts from reference TRBV28 and TRBJ2-7): DVKVTQSSRYLVKRTGEKVFLECVQDMDHENMFWYRQDPGLGLRLIYFSYDVKMKEKGDIPEGYSVSREKKERFSLILESASTNQTSMYLCASSGQGAYYEQYFGPGTRLTVT.

V usage is TRBV6-5 and J usage is TRBJ1-2; no clear D. The length of the CDR3 is 16 residues. Germline V lookup: CDR1 MNHEY, CDR2 SVGAGI. Deletions cut 0 bases from V and 7 bases from J, with 18 bases between. For the CDR3, the DNA is TGTGCCAGCAGTTACTCGCCGGACGGTTTTTCGTTTGGCTACACCTTC. This encodes CASSYSPDGFSFGYTF.

The CDR3 loop reads CASSFPGTSGVLEQFF. In DNA form, the CDR3 reads TGTGCCAGCAGTTTCCCCGGGACTAGCGGGGTTCTTGAGCAGTTCTTC. The rearrangement uses TRBV27 and TRBJ2-1; 13 nucleotides line up with TRBD2. Germline V gene data show CDR1 as MNHEY and CDR2 as SMNVEV (reference sequence). V lost 3 bases and J lost 9; bases outside the gene matches: 8. The CDR3 has 16 residues.

V and J are TRBV10-3 and TRBJ1-2; no definite D call. Germline assignment: CDR1 ENHRY and CDR2 SYGVKD. The length of the CDR3 is 11 residues. Trimming removed 4 bases from V and 4 bases from J, with 4 bases in between. The CDR3: CAISGIYGYTF. In DNA, the CDR3 is TGTGCCATCAGTGGAATCTATGGCTACACCTTC.

The J gene is TRBJ2-6, the V gene TRBV9; tentative D call: TRBD2 (5 bases). The CDR3 spans 15 residues. Germline V gene lookup returns CDR1 SGDLS and CDR2 YYNGEE. V shed 6 bases and J shed 1 base, with 11 bases lying between them. The CDR3 protein is CASTPRGSGANVLTF. CDR3 nucleotides: TGTGCCAGCACCCCTCGGGGATCTGGGGCCAACGTCCTGACTTTC.

The chain links TRBV27 to TRBJ2-5, with D possibly matching TRBD1 (5 bases). V was clipped by 10 bases and J by 2 bases, with 14 bases between them. CDR1 and CDR2 (germline): MNHEY, SMNVEV (reference sequence). The CDR3 length is 13 residues. The CDR3 spells CANRPQIQETQYF. For the CDR3, the DNA is TGTGCCAACAGGCCACAGATACAAGAGACCCAGTACTTC.

The chain links TRBV6-5 to TRBJ2-5; 10 bases align to TRBD2. Germline CDR1 MNHEY, CDR2 SVGAGI. There are 15 residues in the CDR3. V dropped 4 bases and J dropped 3; count of bases not matched to a gene: 5. CDR3 sequence: CASSSSLAGKETQYF. The DNA for the CDR3 is TGTGCCAGCAGTTCCTCACTAGCGGGGAAAGAGACCCAGTACTTC.

This chain uses TRBV15 with TRBJ1-1, with 8 bases that match TRBD1. The junction had 5 bases not matched to a gene; V was cut back by 3 bases and J by 8 bases. Germline V gene sequence: CDR1 LNHNV, CDR2 YYDKDF (reference sequence). The CDR3 runs to 13 residues. CDR3 sequence reads: CATSRPDRVEAFF. The CDR3 DNA reads as TGTGCCACCAGCAGGCCGGACAGGGTAGAAGCTTTCTTT. The complete variable domain, with remaining parts taken from reference TRBV15 and TRBJ1-1, reads DAMVIQNPRYQVTQFGKPVTLSCSQTLNHNVMYWYQQKSSQAPKLLFHYYDKDFNNEADTPDNFQSRRPNTSFCFLDIRSPGLGDTAMYLCATSRPDRVEAFFGQGTRLTVV.

V is TRBV5-1 and J is TRBJ2-7; 7 bases align to TRBD1. Germline lookup yields CDR1 SGHRS and CDR2 YFSETQ. The V segment lost 4 bases and the J segment 2 bases; nucleotides outside the gene matches: 6. This CDR3 is built from 14 residues. For the CDR3, the DNA is TGCGCCAGCAGCCTCGAGAGGGGGCCCTACGAGCAGTACTTC. Protein: CASSLERGPYEQYF.

The genes are TRBV11-2 and TRBJ2-5, with D uncertain. Trimming removed 5 bases at V and 3 bases at J, with 13 bases between. Germline-derived CDR1 and CDR2 are SGHAT and FQNNGV. This CDR3 contains 14 residues. CDR3 sequence reads: CASSPQSRKETQYF. The CDR3 DNA reads as TGTGCCAGCAGCCCCCAGTCCAGAAAAGAGACCCAGTACTTC.